Listed here are 23 T cell receptor beta chains from one sample, sequenced in a study of vaccination effects on CD4 cells after COVID-19. Before sequencing took place, the ViraFEST assay used viral peptide pools to expand antigen-specific CD4+ T cells. Scientists isolated CD4+ T cells after a roughly 10-day culture period ended. Two-dose BNT162b2 or mRNA-1273 vaccination was given to participants. These receptors are not linked to any known antigen. Sequencing used immunoSEQ multiplex PCR; TCRdb keeps in-frame clones, though not all of them. The sample lists about 66,000 clones, 76% occurring once. The sequenced sample was CD4+ T cells from PBMCs cultured with HCoV-OC43 spike peptides, obtained after COVID-19 vaccination. Documented subset: HCoV-OC43 spike overlapping peptide pool stimulation. These receptors came from a human donor who received a COVID-19 vaccine.

The genes are TRBV6-2 or TRBV6-3 and TRBJ2-7; TRBD2 is a possible D gene (5 bases). Per germline, CDR1 MNHEY and CDR2 SVGEGT. The CDR3 totals 13 residues. Trimming pared 5 bases from V and 4 bases from J, leaving 12 bases between. CDR3 bases: TGTGCCAGCAGTCCGACCGGGGTATACGAGCAGTACGTC. As protein: CASSPTGVYEQYV.

The genes are TRBV18 and TRBJ2-5; 9 bases map to TRBD2. The CDR3 is 15 residues long. V lost 0 bases and J lost 3; bases outside the gene matches: 2. CDR1 and CDR2 (germline): KGHSH, LQKENI. The CDR3 spells CASSPPLAGKETQYF. For the CDR3, the DNA is TGTGCCAGCTCACCACCGCTAGCGGGAAAAGAGACCCAGTACTTC.

The chain combines TRBV2 with TRBJ2-1; 8 nucleotides match TRBD1. Germline assignment: CDR1 SNHLY and CDR2 FYNNEI. The CDR3 contains 17 residues. The V and J ends lost 7 bases and 7 bases, in that order; junction bases with no gene match: 18. The CDR3 DNA reads TGTGCCAGCACGGCAACTCTAGGGGGCAGGGGGCTGAATGAGCAGTTCTTC. Its protein is CASTATLGGRGLNEQFF.

This chain uses TRBV15 with TRBJ2-1; D is perhaps TRBD1 (5 bases). The CDR3 is made up of 15 amino acids. Germline CDR1 is LNHNV and CDR2 is YYDKDF (reference sequence). V lost 3 bases and J lost 8, with 17 bases in between. Here the CDR3 reads CATSSNLPGKYEQFF. Here the CDR3 DNA reads TGTGCCACCAGCAGTAACCTCCCAGGGAAGTATGAGCAGTTCTTC.

The V call is TRBV27, the J call TRBJ2-7; TRBD2 aligns across 7 bases. V shed 10 bases, J shed 2 bases, and the junction held 20 bases outside the gene matches. This CDR3 has 17 residues. In germline, CDR1 is MNHEY, CDR2 SMNVEV (reference sequence). The CDR3 sequence is CAKHVIRDYRSPYEQYV. The CDR3 nucleotides read TGTGCCAAACACGTCATCCGGGACTACCGTAGCCCCTACGAGCAGTACGTC.

This chain connects TRBV5-1 to TRBJ2-2; possibly TRBD1 for D (5 bases). Germline-derived CDR1 and CDR2 are SGHRS and YFSETQ. This CDR3 has 15 amino acids. V dropped 2 bases and J dropped 6 bases, with 14 bases sitting between them. The CDR3 DNA follows: TGCGCCAGCAGCTTCTCCAGGGTGGGTCCCGGGGAGCTGTTTTTT. As protein: CASSFSRVGPGELFF.

The rearrangement uses TRBV2 and TRBJ1-4, with D uncertain. CDR3 length equals 13 residues. Germline CDR1 reads SNHLY; CDR2 reads FYNNEI. V gave up 5 bases and J gave up 2 bases, with 6 bases separating them. CDR3 residues: CASSRSTNEKLFF. The CDR3 DNA sequence: TGTGCCAGCAGTCGGAGTACTAATGAAAAACTGTTTTTT.

V is TRBV28 and J is TRBJ1-2, with D perhaps TRBD1 (5 bases). The CDR3 length is 12 residues. Germline V gene sequence: CDR1 MDHEN, CDR2 SYDVKM. V was cut by 6 bases and J by 8 bases, with 13 bases left in between. This chain's CDR3 is CASSRYPGGYTF. The CDR3 nucleotides read TGTGCCAGCAGCCGGTATCCAGGGGGCTACACCTTC.

This sequence joins TRBV7-9 and TRBJ2-6, with D possibly being TRBD1 or TRBD2 (7 bases each). In germline, CDR1 is SEHNR, CDR2 FQNEAQ (reference sequence). Trimming pared 4 bases from V and 2 bases from J, leaving 15 bases between. The CDR3 extends over 17 amino acids. The CDR3 here is CASSSRQGGAGANVLTF. In nucleotides, the CDR3 is TGTGCCAGCAGCTCCCGACAGGGAGGGGCTGGGGCCAACGTCCTGACTTTC.

This CDR3 reads CASSLAQGNEQFF. The CDR3 DNA sequence: TGCGCCAGCAGCTTGGCCCAGGGAAATGAGCAGTTCTTC. The V and J genes are TRBV5-1 and TRBJ2-1, with D possibly TRBD1 on 5 matching bases. The ends were cut back, 0 bases at V and 7 bases at J, with 8 bases in the middle. Germline V CDR1 and CDR2: SGHRS, YFSETQ. The CDR3 consists of 13 residues.

CDR3 DNA: TGTGCCAGCAGCCAAGCGGGAAATGGAGAGACCCAGTACTTC. Amino acid sequence: CASSQAGNGETQYF. The chain is built from TRBV14 and TRBJ2-5; perhaps TRBD2 as D (5 bases). The germline CDR1 and CDR2 sequences are SGHDN and FVKESK. The CDR3 sequence is 14 residues long. Trimming shortened V by 1 base and J by 4 bases, and 10 bases separated the two germline ends.

This clone is a singleton in its sample. This chain joins TRBV24-1 and TRBJ2-1; tentatively, D is TRBD1 or TRBD2 (5 bases each). CDR1 and CDR2 from the germline V gene are KGHDR and SFDVKD. This CDR3 spans 13 amino acids. V lost 4 bases and J 10 bases, leaving 13 bases between the germline ends. DNA for the CDR3: TGTGCCACCAGTGACTCAGGGAGACGGGAGCAGTTCTTC. Residues: CATSDSGRREQFF.

The chain's CDR3 is CASSTSGGEQFF. CDR3 nucleotides: TGTGCCAGTAGTACCTCGGGGGGCGAGCAGTTCTTC. The rearrangement links TRBV19 to TRBJ2-1; tentative D call: TRBD2 (7 bases). The CDR3 is made up of 12 amino acids. Between the trimmed V and J ends, which lost 4 bases and 10 bases, there was a span of 11 bases. Germline values: CDR1 LNHDA, CDR2 SQIVND (reference sequence).

As DNA, the CDR3 is TGTGCCAGCAGCCAGCTAGCGGGGGGCTCGGGTGAGCAGTTCTTC. Translated: CASSQLAGGSGEQFF. V is TRBV6-6 and J is TRBJ2-1, with 11 nucleotides matching TRBD2. V lost 6 bases and J lost 9; bases outside the gene matches: 10. The CDR3 has 15 residues. Per germline, CDR1 MNHNY and CDR2 SVGAGI (reference sequence).

A few counts support this clone. The chain joins TRBV24-1 to TRBJ2-2, with D possibly being TRBD2 (6 bases). Trimming left V 4 bases short and J 2 bases short, with 13 bases between. From germline, CDR1 is KGHDR and CDR2 SFDVKD. This CDR3 has 16 residues. CDR3 amino acids: CATSDARGLNTGELFF. The CDR3 region has the DNA TGTGCCACCAGTGACGCGCGGGGCCTTAACACCGGGGAGCTGTTTTTT.

This chain links TRBV28 with TRBJ1-3; tentatively, D is TRBD1 (6 bases). This CDR3 has 14 amino acids. CDR1 and CDR2 from the germline V gene are MDHEN and SYDVKM. V was cut by 8 bases and J by 0 bases, with 11 bases left in between. CDR3 loop: CASSDSSSGNTIYF. In DNA form, the CDR3 reads TGTGCCAGCTCGGACAGCTCCTCTGGAAACACCATATATTTT.

The rearrangement links TRBV5-4 to TRBJ2-7; D unresolved. The CDR3 is 12 residues long. CDR1 and CDR2 from the germline V gene are SGHNT and YYREEE (reference sequence). V was cut by 0 bases and J by 4 bases, with 5 bases left in between. The CDR3 sequence is CASSLDGYEQYV. Here the CDR3 DNA reads TGTGCCAGCAGCTTGGATGGGTACGAGCAGTACGTC.

The chain couples TRBV5-1 to TRBJ2-5; TRBD2 matches at 7 bases. CDR1 and CDR2 (germline): SGHRS, YFSETQ. The CDR3 has 13 amino acids. V gave up 0 bases and J gave up 7 bases; unmatched junction bases: 3. The CDR3 region is CASSLVVAGTQYF. For the CDR3, the DNA is TGCGCCAGCAGCTTGGTAGTAGCGGGGACCCAGTACTTC.

The genes are TRBV4-1 and TRBJ1-4, with 9 bases that match TRBD1. The CDR3 covers 15 residues. The junction had 5 bases not matched to a gene; V was cut back by 3 bases and J by 6 bases. Germline CDR1 and CDR2: MGHRA and YSYEKL. DNA of the CDR3: TGCGCCAGCAGCCAGTCCGGGACAGGGCATGAAAAACTGTTTTTT. Its protein product is CASSQSGTGHEKLFF.

V gene TRBV6-6 combines with J gene TRBJ2-7; 8 bases are shared with TRBD1. Trimming took 6 bases from V and 4 from J; bases not matched to a gene: 8. The CDR3 has 14 residues. Looked up from germline, CDR1 is MNHNY and CDR2 is SVGAGI (reference sequence). This chain's CDR3 is CASSPMDRDYEQYV. As DNA, the CDR3 is TGTGCCAGCAGCCCTATGGACAGGGATTACGAGCAGTACGTC.

The V call is TRBV2, the J call TRBJ1-1, with TRBD1 identical over 7 bases. Germline loops: CDR1 SNHLY, CDR2 FYNNEI. V lost 4 bases, J lost 5 bases, and 7 bases stayed unmatched. CDR3 length: 14 amino acids. The chain's CDR3 is CASSGIRGSTEAFF. CDR3 DNA: TGTGCCAGCAGTGGGATCAGGGGGAGTACTGAAGCTTTCTTT.

V gene TRBV5-1 combines with J gene TRBJ1-2, with a weak D call TRBD1 (5 bases). The length of the CDR3 is 16 residues. The V gene lost 1 base and the J gene lost 6 bases, with 19 bases spanning the gap. CDR1 and CDR2 (germline): SGHRS, YFSETQ. As DNA, the CDR3 is TGCGCCAGCAGCTTGAAAGGGTGGCAGGGACTTGATGGCTACACCTTC. Amino acids: CASSLKGWQGLDGYTF. Drawing the rest from reference TRBV5-1 and TRBJ1-2, the complete variable domain is KAGVTQTPRYLIKTRGQQVTLSCSPISGHRSVSWYQQTPGQGLQFLFEYFSETQRNKGNFPGRFSGRQFSNSRSEMNVSTLELGDSALYLCASSLKGWQGLDGYTFGSGTRLTVV.

With regard to this clone: Other DNA sequences within the sample encode an identical CDR3. This sequence joins TRBV7-3 and TRBJ1-1; D remains unclear. The CDR3 runs 13 residues. Between the trimmed V and J ends, which lost 5 bases and 1 base, there was a span of 8 bases. CDR1 SGHTA and CDR2 FQGTGA come from the germline V gene. Here the CDR3 reads CASSLRQNTEAFF. The CDR3 nucleotides read TGTGCCAGCAGCCTACGGCAGAACACTGAAGCTTTCTTT.